Listed here are 25 T cell receptor beta chains from one sample, sequenced in a study of control samples from healthy donors and cancer patients. TCRdb keeps only in-frame clones here, not all; method: immunoSEQ multiplex PCR. The sample yields about 92,000 clones, around 82% seen once. Sequences were obtained from blood. These receptors originate from a woman aged 60-70 years in good health.

The gene calls are TRBV5-5 and TRBJ2-7; maybe TRBD2 (5 bases). Germline-derived CDR1 and CDR2 are SGHKS and YYEKEE (reference sequence). V gave up 4 bases and J gave up 7 bases, with 15 bases separating them. The CDR3 spans 13 residues. The DNA for the CDR3 is TGTGCCAGCAGCCCGACCTGGACGGGAGAGCAGTACTTC. Translated: CASSPTWTGEQYF.

The CDR3 loop reads CASSPLDGKLFF. The CDR3 DNA sequence: TGTGCCAGCAGCCCCCTCGACGGAAAACTGTTTTTT. The chain recombines TRBV6-2 or TRBV6-3 with TRBJ1-4; D uncertain. The CDR3 is 12 amino acids. Germline V gene sequence: CDR1 MNHEY, CDR2 SVGEGT. The germline V and J ends were trimmed by 6 bases and 10 bases, with 12 bases remaining between them.

This clone was detected only once. J is TRBJ1-2 and V is TRBV18; D is perhaps TRBD1 (5 bases). V was clipped by 4 bases and J by 5 bases, with 20 bases between them. Germline-derived CDR1 and CDR2 are KGHSH and LQKENI. CDR3 length equals 16 residues. The CDR3 sequence is CASSLTTVIGTYGYTF. The CDR3 DNA reads as TGTGCCAGCTCACTCACGACGGTTATCGGGACTTATGGCTACACCTTC.

V usage is TRBV5-1 and J usage is TRBJ2-5; no firm D call. The CDR3 totals 13 residues. CDR1 is SGHRS and CDR2 is YFSETQ in the germline V gene. V lost 1 base, J lost 5 bases, and 9 bases lay in between. CDR3 DNA: TGCGCCAGCAGCTTGAGTCTCAAGGAGACCCAGTACTTC. The encoded protein is CASSLSLKETQYF.

The chain links TRBV19 to TRBJ1-5; TRBD1 matches at 10 bases. The CDR3 is 13 amino acids. Per the germline V gene, CDR1 is LNHDA and CDR2 is SQIVND (reference sequence). The J segment lost 5 bases and the V segment lost 5 bases, leaving 0 bases of the junction unmatched. In DNA, the CDR3 is TGTGCCAGTAGTGGACAGGGGGATCAGCCCCAGCATTTT. This codes for CASSGQGDQPQHF.

The rearrangement joins TRBV6-2 or TRBV6-3 to TRBJ1-2; a weak D match, TRBD1 (5 bases). Germline V gene lookup returns CDR1 MNHEY and CDR2 SVGEGT. V was clipped by 2 bases and J by 7 bases, with 11 bases between them. There are 13 residues in the CDR3. The CDR3 protein is CASSYGSGSGYTF. CDR3 DNA: TGTGCCAGCAGTTACGGATCAGGGTCTGGCTACACCTTC.

The V gene is TRBV10-1, the J gene TRBJ2-1; 8 bases are shared with TRBD1. The CDR3 is 15 amino acids. The germline CDR1 and CDR2 sequences are WNHNN and SYGVQD (reference sequence). Trimming took 2 bases from V and 7 from J; bases not matched to a gene: 7. CDR3 residues: CASSEVDRVWNEQFF. The CDR3 region has the DNA TGCGCCAGCAGTGAGGTGGACAGGGTCTGGAATGAGCAGTTCTTC.

CDR3 DNA sequence: TGTGCCAGCAGCCAAGAGGGCCTTATGTACCAAGAGACCCAGTACTTC. This gives the protein CASSQEGLMYQETQYF. The chain employs TRBV3-1 (or the pseudogene TRBV3-2) and TRBJ2-5; D is unclear. Trimming took off 0 bases at V and 0 bases at J, with 11 bases between the two ends. Per germline, CDR1 LGHDT and CDR2 YNNKEL (reference sequence). There are 16 residues in the CDR3.

The rearrangement uses TRBV5-5 and TRBJ2-7; TRBD2 agrees at 7 bases. This CDR3 is built from 16 residues. From germline, CDR1 is SGHKS and CDR2 YYEKEE (reference sequence). Trimming took 0 bases from V and 0 from J; bases not matched to a gene: 6. The CDR3 loop is CASSLAVSSGSYEQYF. The CDR3 DNA is TGTGCCAGCAGCTTGGCCGTGTCTAGCGGCTCCTACGAGCAGTACTTC. Full variable domain (outside the CDR3, taken from reference TRBV5-5 and TRBJ2-7): DAGVTQSPTHLIKTRGQQVTLRCSPISGHKSVSWYQQVLGQGPQFIFQYYEKEERGRGNFPDRFSARQFPNYSSELNVNALLLGDSALYLCASSLAVSSGSYEQYFGPGTRLTVT.

This clone was detected a few times. V gene TRBV5-6 combines with J gene TRBJ1-1; D not resolved. Germline V lookup: CDR1 SGHDT, CDR2 YYEEEE. V lost 4 bases and J lost 3, with 7 bases in between. This CDR3 is 12 amino acids long. CDR3 sequence: CASSESYTEAFF. The DNA of the CDR3 is TGTGCCAGCAGCGAATCTTACACTGAAGCTTTCTTT.

This clone was seen only once. Other nucleotide sequences from this sample produce the same CDR3. The chain couples TRBV11-3 to TRBJ2-7; 11 bases match TRBD2. Germline CDR1 and CDR2: SGHNT and YENEEA. J gave up 7 bases and V 11 bases, and 7 bases lay outside the gene matches. The CDR3 is 12 amino acids. The CDR3 sequence is CAGLAGGWEQYF. In DNA form, the CDR3 reads TGTGCCGGTCTAGCGGGAGGTTGGGAGCAGTACTTC.

V and J are TRBV10-2 and TRBJ2-2, with D tentatively TRBD2 (5 bases). Germline CDR1 WSHSY, CDR2 SAAADI. This CDR3 has 14 amino acids. Deletions cut 8 bases from V and 14 bases from J, with 24 bases between. DNA of the CDR3: TGCGCCAGCGTGGCGAGCGGCTACACTACGCTTCTGTTTTTT. Its protein product is CASVASGYTTLLFF.

This clone was observed a few times. The chain recombines TRBV4-1 with TRBJ1-2, with D maybe TRBD1 (5 bases). CDR3 length: 12 residues. Trimming took off 3 bases at V and 6 bases at J, with 8 bases between the two ends. Per germline, CDR1 MGHRA and CDR2 YSYEKL. The CDR3 region is CASSQQGNGYTF. The CDR3 DNA is TGCGCCAGCAGCCAGCAGGGCAATGGCTACACCTTC.

This clone showed up just a few times. The chain couples TRBV6-5 to TRBJ1-4, with D perhaps TRBD1 (6 bases). Germline CDR1 is MNHEY and CDR2 is SVGAGI. The germline V and J ends were trimmed by 7 bases and 10 bases, with 22 bases remaining between them. The CDR3 has 15 residues. The CDR3 sequence: CASTPEGGLRGKLFF. Written as DNA, the CDR3 is TGTGCCAGCACCCCAGAGGGGGGCTTGCGCGGAAAACTGTTTTTT.

The genes are TRBV11-2 and TRBJ2-1, with 11 nucleotides matching TRBD2. Germline lookup yields CDR1 SGHAT and CDR2 FQNNGV. The CDR3 covers 17 residues. V gave up 1 base and J gave up 0 bases; unmatched junction bases: 2. CDR3: CASSLGLAGSSYNEQFF. The CDR3 DNA reads as TGTGCCAGCAGCTTAGGACTAGCGGGAAGCTCCTACAATGAGCAGTTCTTC.

The chain joins TRBV19 to TRBJ2-2; 8 nucleotides line up with TRBD2. V lost 2 bases and J lost 4; bases outside the gene matches: 3. The germline V gene has CDR1 LNHDA and CDR2 SQIVND (reference sequence). CDR3 length equals 15 residues. The CDR3 spells CASSISGRTTGELFF. DNA of the CDR3: TGTGCCAGTAGTATAAGCGGGAGAACCACCGGGGAGCTGTTTTTT.

V is TRBV4-3 and J is TRBJ2-5; 9 bases fit TRBD1. Germline CDR1 is LGHNA and CDR2 is YSLEER. The J segment lost 5 bases and the V segment lost 6 bases, leaving 10 bases of the junction unmatched. The CDR3 has 15 residues. CDR3 sequence (DNA): TGCGCCAGCAGTCCAACAGGGGGCGGTATGGAGACCCAGTACTTC. Its protein product is CASSPTGGGMETQYF.

The V gene is TRBV21-1, the J gene TRBJ2-2; no check of the table's D call, TRBD2, against the DNA was made. TRBV21-1 is flagged as a pseudogene. The CDR3 is made up of 16 amino acids. The CDR3 is CASSKVGSVPTGELFF. Here the CDR3 DNA reads TGTGCCAGCAGCAAAGTTGGCAGCGTTCCCACCGGGGAGCTGTTTTTT.

V and J are TRBV29-1 and TRBJ1-2; tentatively, D is TRBD1 (5 bases). Trimming took 0 bases from V and 8 from J, leaving 10 bases between them. CDR1 is SQVTM, CDR2 ANQGSEA, per germline. This CDR3 is 12 amino acids long. The chain's CDR3 is CSVEDQGDGYTF. The CDR3, as DNA: TGCAGCGTTGAAGATCAGGGAGACGGCTACACCTTC.

The DNA of the CDR3 is TGTGCCAGCTCCAGGGTTGAAAATCAGCCCCAGCATTTT. Protein sequence: CASSRVENQPQHF. The genes are TRBV18 and TRBJ1-5; D might be TRBD1 (5 bases). Germline loops: CDR1 KGHSH, CDR2 LQKENI. The CDR3 extends over 13 amino acids. Trimming took off 6 bases at V and 4 bases at J, with 10 bases between the two ends.

The chain uses TRBV12-3 or TRBV12-4 and TRBJ2-7; a weak D match, TRBD2 (6 bases). Trimming removed 6 bases from V and 6 bases from J, with 15 bases in between. The CDR3 totals 13 residues. The CDR3 DNA is TGTGCCAGCAGGCCTAGCGTTCCAGGCGAGCAGTACTTC. This codes for CASRPSVPGEQYF.

V is TRBV19 and J is TRBJ2-5, with unresolved D. This CDR3 contains 15 residues. V lost 0 bases and J 5 bases, leaving 13 bases between the germline ends. Germline CDR1 LNHDA, CDR2 SQIVND (reference sequence). CDR3 nucleotides: TGTGCCAGTAGTATAGATTTCACCCCTGACGAGACCCAGTACTTC. Translation gives CASSIDFTPDETQYF. The variable domain in full, with the rest retrieved from reference TRBV19 and TRBJ2-5, is DGGITQSPKYLFRKEGQNVTLSCEQNLNHDAMYWYRQDPGQGLRLIYYSQIVNDFQKGDIAEGYSVSREKKESFPLTVTSAQKNPTAFYLCASSIDFTPDETQYFGPGTRLLVL.

The chain combines TRBV7-9 with TRBJ2-7, with D uncertain. The V end was cut by 5 bases, the J end by 3 bases, with 14 bases between. The CDR3 covers 14 residues. Germline loops: CDR1 SEHNR, CDR2 FQNEAQ (reference sequence). The CDR3 nucleotides read TGTGCCAGCAGCAAAACAAGTCTTTTCTACGAGCAGTACTTC. Translation gives CASSKTSLFYEQYF.

This chain links TRBV3-1 (or the pseudogene TRBV3-2) with TRBJ1-4; 10 bases line up with TRBD1. The CDR3 consists of 18 residues. CDR1 and CDR2 from the germline V gene are LGHDT and YNNKEL (reference sequence). Trimming removed 6 bases from V and 2 bases from J; junction bases left unmatched: 12. This CDR3 is CASSPPRQGAATNEKLFF. CDR3 bases: TGTGCCAGCAGTCCACCAAGACAGGGGGCCGCTACTAATGAAAAACTGTTTTTT.

V is TRBV3-1 (or the pseudogene TRBV3-2) and J is TRBJ1-5, with no clear D. This CDR3 has 9 residues. Germline assignment: CDR1 LGHDT and CDR2 YNNKEL (reference sequence). Trimming left V 8 bases short and J 9 bases short, with 5 bases between. The CDR3 region is CASRGPQHF. The CDR3 DNA is TGTGCCAGCCGGGGGCCCCAGCATTTT.